Listed below are T cell receptor beta chains from one sample, sequenced in a study of glioma-infiltrating T cells after dendritic cell vaccination. Measured with immunoSEQ multiplex PCR; TCRdb has only the in-frame clones, and not every one. The sample contains approximately 100,000 clones, about four fifths of which appear only once. The sequenced sample was blood, obtained before dendritic cell vaccination. The receptors come from a human donor with glioblastoma. Both conserved end residues are part of each CDR3. The D gene is left open where the match is weak. Expanded clones get a size class; other rows say once, few or many, or leave the size out.

cdr3_aa cdr3_nt v_call d_call j_call cdr3_length clone_size
CASWTGVHEQYF TGTGCCAGCTGGACAGGGGTCCACGAGCAGTACTTC TRBV6-5 TRBD1 TRBJ2-7 12 once
CAWRTAGTTNYGYTF TGTGCCTGGAGGACAGCCGGAACCACTAACTATGGCTACACCTTC TRBV30 - TRBJ1-2 15 -
CASSLSDLAGRTSTDTQYF TGTGCCAGCAGCTTATCGGATCTAGCGGGGAGGACTAGCACAGATACGCAGTATTTT TRBV13 TRBD2 TRBJ2-3 19 -
CASSLDPREGWNTEAFF TGTGCCAGTAGTCTCGATCCACGGGAGGGTTGGAACACTGAAGCTTTCTTT TRBV19 - TRBJ1-1 17 -
CASSQDRGWVTGELFF TGTGCCAGCAGCCAAGACAGGGGATGGGTCACCGGGGAGCTGTTTTTT TRBV5-8 TRBD1 TRBJ2-2 16 -
CASSLKNRVYEQYF TGTGCCAGCAGCTTAAAAAACAGGGTCTACGAGCAGTACTTC TRBV5-4 - TRBJ2-7 14 -
CASSQVVGVAGGTEAFF TGCGCCAGCAGCCAAGTCGTCGGGGTGGCAGGGGGTACTGAAGCTTTCTTT TRBV4-3 TRBD1 TRBJ1-1 17 -
CASTNAGSYEQYF TGTGCCAGCACCAATGCGGGCTCCTACGAGCAGTACTTC TRBV6-5 - TRBJ2-7 13 -
CASSFLSDRVSEKLFF TGTGCCAGCAGCTTTCTAAGTGACAGGGTTTCGGAAAAACTGTTTTTT TRBV5-8 TRBD1 TRBJ1-4 16 -
CASSGAGGGLIEQYF TGTGCCAGCAGCGGGGCCGGGGGAGGGTTAATTGAGCAGTACTTC TRBV7-2 TRBD2 TRBJ2-7 15 -
CASSRQHTGGVAYGYTF TGTGCCAGCAGCCGCCAGCACACAGGGGGCGTTGCCTATGGCTACACCTTC TRBV4-2 TRBD1 TRBJ1-2 17 -
CASSEVQGVIIYGYTF TGTGCCAGCAGTGAAGTACAGGGGGTAATTATCTATGGCTACACCTTC TRBV6-1 TRBD1 TRBJ1-2 16 -
CASSSQTNEQFF TGCGCCAGCAGCTCACAGACAAATGAGCAGTTCTTC TRBV5-1 - TRBJ2-1 12 -
CAWSWTGGFEAFF TGTGCCTGGAGTTGGACAGGGGGCTTTGAAGCTTTCTTT TRBV30 TRBD1 TRBJ1-1 13 -
CASRTAGGAGNGYTF TGTGCCAGCAGGACCGCAGGGGGCGCCGGAAATGGCTACACCTTC TRBV27 TRBD1 TRBJ1-2 15 -
CASSSMRTSGGTYEQYF TGTGCCAGCAGCTCCATGAGGACTAGCGGGGGTACCTACGAGCAGTACTTC TRBV7-2 TRBD2 TRBJ2-7 17 once
CASSEYSGYGYEQYF TGTGCCAGCAGTGAATATTCAGGATACGGCTACGAGCAGTACTTC TRBV25-1 - TRBJ2-7 15 -
CASSRRGGGELFF TGTGCCAGCAGTCGCAGGGGTGGGGGGGAGCTGTTTTTT TRBV6-5 - TRBJ2-2 13 -
CASSMTGGASGYTF TGTGCCAGCAGTATGACAGGGGGCGCCTCTGGCTACACCTTC TRBV6-5 TRBD1 TRBJ1-2 14 -
CASSLAAPPTDYGYTF TGCGCCAGCAGCTTGGCGGCGCCGCCGACAGACTATGGCTACACCTTC TRBV5-1 - TRBJ1-2 16 -
CASSPTGDEAFF TGTGCCAGCTCCCCTACAGGGGATGAAGCTTTCTTT TRBV18 TRBD1 TRBJ1-1 12 -
CASSTRKGANVLTF TGTGCCAGCAGTACTAGGAAAGGGGCCAACGTCCTGACTTTC TRBV7-2 - TRBJ2-6 14 -
CASSPLAGGAGTDTQYF TGTGCCAGCTCGCCCCTAGCGGGGGGGGCCGGCACAGATACGCAGTATTTT TRBV18 TRBD2 TRBJ2-3 17 -
CASSLALSATDTQYF TGTGCCAGCAGCTTAGCGCTCTCCGCGACAGATACGCAGTATTTT TRBV7-9 - TRBJ2-3 15 -
CASSQDWGVRDGYTF TGCGCCAGCAGCCAAGATTGGGGGGTGAGGGATGGCTACACCTTC TRBV4-3 - TRBJ1-2 15 -
CASSVQGWETQYF TGTGCCAGCAGCGTACAGGGCTGGGAGACCCAGTACTTC TRBV6-5 - TRBJ2-5 13 -
CAWSFAGGIGGEQFF TGTGCCTGGAGCTTTGCGGGGGGAATAGGCGGTGAGCAGTTCTTC TRBV30 TRBD2 TRBJ2-1 15 -
CASSYETGTTEAFF TGTGCCAGCAGTTACGAGACAGGGACCACTGAAGCTTTCTTT TRBV6-6 TRBD1 TRBJ1-1 14 -
CASSEDREVGHTF TGCGCCAGCAGTGAGGACAGGGAGGTGGGCCACACCTTC TRBV10-2 TRBD1 TRBJ1-2 13 once
CASSPWDSGELFF TGTGCCAGCAGCCCGTGGGACAGCGGGGAGCTGTTTTTT TRBV5-4 TRBD1 TRBJ2-2 13 -
CASSPLRLAGGSEQFF TGTGCCAGCAGCCCCCTAAGACTAGCGGGGGGGAGTGAGCAGTTCTTC TRBV7-9 TRBD2 TRBJ2-1 16 once
CAWSRVSSNQPQHF TGTGCCTGGAGTCGAGTGTCTAGCAATCAGCCCCAGCATTTT TRBV30 - TRBJ1-5 14 -
CSADRVSGNTIYF TGCAGCGCAGACAGGGTATCTGGAAACACCATATATTTT TRBV29-1 TRBD1 TRBJ1-3 13 few